The 17 T cell receptor beta chains below come from one sample, sequenced in a study of cytomegalovirus exposure and HLA in healthy donors. The PCR used 60 Vbeta and 13 Jbeta primers. Profiled with immunoSEQ multiplex PCR; TCRdb holds only in-frame clones, not every one. The sample lists 90,000 or so clones; about two thirds were seen once. The sample taken for sequencing was PBMCs. The source of these receptors is a boy between 10 and 17 years old in good health and CMV-seropositive.

The gene calls are TRBV9 and TRBJ2-2; 8 nucleotides line up with TRBD2. V was pared by 0 bases and J by 4 bases, with 8 bases of the junction left unmatched. The CDR3 totals 17 residues. CDR1 SGDLS and CDR2 YYNGEE come from the germline V gene. CDR3 DNA: TGTGCCAGCAGCGTAGCGGGAGCGGGAGTAGTCACCGGGGAGCTGTTTTTT. Encoded protein: CASSVAGAGVVTGELFF.

The chain is built from TRBV29-1 and TRBJ2-5; D not resolved. Trimming removed 5 bases at V and 4 bases at J, with 8 bases between. Germline CDR1 and CDR2: SQVTM and ANQGSEA. The CDR3 is made up of 11 amino acids. DNA of the CDR3: TGCAGCGTTCTGTCCCGAGAGACCCAGTACTTC. Protein product: CSVLSRETQYF.

The chain is built from TRBV6-4 and TRBJ2-2, with 8 positions matching TRBD2. The CDR3 is made up of 15 amino acids. The junction had 2 bases not matched to a gene; V was cut back by 5 bases and J by 0 bases. Germline V gives CDR1 MRHNA, CDR2 SNTAGT. CDR3 sequence (DNA): TGTGCCAGCAGTCCGGGACTAGCGAACACCGGGGAGCTGTTTTTT. Amino acid sequence: CASSPGLANTGELFF.

This clone was counted between two and nine times. The chain joins TRBV5-6 to TRBJ2-7; D is undetermined. This CDR3 has 13 residues. The V end lost 0 bases, the J end lost 2 bases, and 6 bases lay between the germline ends. Germline CDR1 SGHDT, CDR2 YYEEEE. The CDR3 loop reads CASSLGKPYEQYF. For the CDR3, the DNA is TGTGCCAGCAGCTTGGGTAAGCCCTACGAGCAGTACTTC.

This chain uses TRBV6-1 with TRBJ1-2, with 7 nucleotides matching TRBD1. This CDR3 comprises 14 residues. Germline CDR1 and CDR2: MNHNS and SASEGT. V shed 2 bases, J shed 5 bases, and the junction held 5 bases outside the gene matches. The CDR3 loop reads CASSENRGEYGYTF. Here the CDR3 DNA reads TGTGCCAGCAGTGAAAACAGGGGAGAGTATGGCTACACCTTC.

This rearrangement joins TRBV28 to TRBJ1-1, with no clear D. Trimming cost V 5 bases and J 2 bases, with 12 bases left between them. The germline V gene encodes CDR1 MDHEN and CDR2 SYDVKM. The CDR3 covers 14 residues. The CDR3 region has the DNA TGTGCCAGCAGTCCTTGGTTAGATAACACTGAAGCTTTCTTT. It encodes CASSPWLDNTEAFF. The variable domain in full, with the rest retrieved from reference TRBV28 and TRBJ1-1, is DVKVTQSSRYLVKRTGEKVFLECVQDMDHENMFWYRQDPGLGLRLIYFSYDVKMKEKGDIPEGYSVSREKKERFSLILESASTNQTSMYLCASSPWLDNTEAFFGQGTRLTVV.

This chain uses TRBV9 with TRBJ1-4, with D maybe TRBD1 (5 bases). Between the trimmed V and J ends, which lost 0 bases and 0 bases, there was a span of 9 bases. There are 16 residues in the CDR3. Germline-derived CDR1 and CDR2 are SGDLS and YYNGEE. CDR3 DNA: TGTGCCAGCAGCGTAGGAAGGGGTGCAACTAATGAAAAACTGTTTTTT. This gives the protein CASSVGRGATNEKLFF.

This chain links TRBV5-1 with TRBJ2-7, with a tentative D call TRBD2 (7 bases). V was trimmed by 0 bases and J by 5 bases, leaving 18 bases between them. This CDR3 is 16 amino acids long. Germline V gives CDR1 SGHRS, CDR2 YFSETQ. Here the CDR3 reads CASSLGAGAQGDEQYF. CDR3 bases: TGCGCCAGCAGCTTGGGTGCGGGGGCCCAAGGTGACGAGCAGTACTTC.

The chain links TRBV7-9 to TRBJ2-1, with 7 nucleotides matching TRBD2. V dropped 0 bases and J dropped 9; count of bases not matched to a gene: 8. Per the germline V gene, CDR1 is SEHNR and CDR2 is FQNEAQ (reference sequence). The CDR3 has 15 amino acids. The CDR3 reads CASSLAASGSGEQFF. The CDR3 region has the DNA TGTGCCAGCAGCTTAGCTGCTAGCGGCAGCGGTGAGCAGTTCTTC.

This clone was counted between two and nine times. The chain combines TRBV7-2 with TRBJ1-1, with 7 bases aligning to TRBD1. Germline values: CDR1 SGHTA, CDR2 FQGNSA. V shed 7 bases and J 1 base; nucleotides not matched to a gene: 6. CDR3 length: 14 residues. CDR3 protein: CASTWGQTNTEAFF. CDR3 coding DNA: TGTGCCAGCACCTGGGGACAGACGAACACTGAAGCTTTCTTT.

The chain is built from TRBV2 and TRBJ1-2, with D possibly matching TRBD1 (6 bases). Germline V CDR1 and CDR2: SNHLY, FYNNEI. Trimming took 7 bases from V and 6 from J, leaving 21 bases between them. The CDR3 consists of 15 residues. The CDR3 loop is CASTIFRSGGDGYTF. The CDR3 DNA sequence: TGTGCCAGCACCATATTTCGGTCGGGGGGCGATGGCTACACCTTC.

The chain employs TRBV25-1 and TRBJ2-7; TRBD2 agrees at 7 bases. Per the germline V gene, CDR1 is MGHDK and CDR2 is SYGVNS. After removal of 2 bases from V and 5 bases from J, the junction contained 15 bases not matched to a gene. The CDR3 extends over 17 amino acids. CDR3 in amino acids: CASSETLGEGRENEQYF. DNA of the CDR3: TGTGCCAGCAGTGAAACCCTAGGAGAGGGGAGGGAAAACGAGCAGTACTTC.

V gene TRBV19 combines with J gene TRBJ2-7; D is unresolved. This CDR3 spans 13 amino acids. V lost 5 bases and J 0 bases, leaving 8 bases between the germline ends. The germline CDR1 and CDR2 sequences are LNHDA and SQIVND (reference sequence). Here the CDR3 reads CASSSAVSYEQYF. In nucleotides, the CDR3 is TGTGCCAGTAGTTCCGCAGTCTCCTACGAGCAGTACTTC. Variable domain in full (rest from reference TRBV19 and TRBJ2-7): DGGITQSPKYLFRKEGQNVTLSCEQNLNHDAMYWYRQDPGQGLRLIYYSQIVNDFQKGDIAEGYSVSREKKESFPLTVTSAQKNPTAFYLCASSSAVSYEQYFGPGTRLTVT.

A word on this clone: Other DNA sequences in this specimen translate into the identical CDR3. CDR3 protein: CASSISWDRLSYEQYF. The CDR3 nucleotides read TGTGCCAGCAGCATAAGTTGGGACAGACTATCCTACGAGCAGTACTTC. The rearrangement links TRBV7-2 to TRBJ2-7; TRBD1 matches at 7 bases. V trimming: 5 bases; J trimming: 1 base; junction bases outside the gene matches: 11. CDR3 length equals 16 residues. The V gene's germline CDR1 is SGHTA and CDR2 FQGNSA. The full variable domain, in which reference TRBV7-2 and TRBJ2-7 provide the parts outside the CDR3, is GAGVSQSPSNKVTEKGKDVELRCDPISGHTALYWYRQSLGQGLEFLIYFQGNSAPDKSGLPSDRFSAERTGGSVSTLTIQRTQQEDSAVYLCASSISWDRLSYEQYFGPGTRLTVT.

The gene calls are TRBV10-2 and TRBJ1-1; the D gene is possibly TRBD1 (5 bases). This CDR3 comprises 11 residues. Trimming stripped 6 bases from V and 7 bases from J, with 9 bases between. Germline V gene data show CDR1 as WSHSY and CDR2 as SAAADI. The DNA of the CDR3 is TGCGCCAGCAGGGGACTCGGTGAAGCTTTCTTT. This sequence encodes CASRGLGEAFF.

V is TRBV28 and J is TRBJ1-3; TRBD1 aligns across 9 bases. V was pared by 6 bases and J by 4 bases, with 10 bases of the junction left unmatched. There are 16 residues in the CDR3. Per the germline V gene, CDR1 is MDHEN and CDR2 is SYDVKM. CDR3 sequence: CASSGPGQGDGNTIYF. Here the CDR3 DNA reads TGTGCCAGCAGCGGGCCGGGACAGGGAGACGGAAACACCATATATTTT.

This chain links TRBV5-1 with TRBJ2-7; 9 nucleotides align to TRBD1. The germline V gene has CDR1 SGHRS and CDR2 YFSETQ. J lost 2 bases, V lost 3 bases, and 6 bases had no gene match. The CDR3 runs to 15 residues. The CDR3 DNA is TGCGCCAGCAGCTCTGCCGGGACAGGGCCCTACGAGCAGTACTTC. This translates into CASSSAGTGPYEQYF.